This T cell receptor (beta chain) was captured by sequencing in a study of regulatory dendritic cells for organ transplantation. Turning to the study itself: Dendritic cell cultures received LPS on day 6. Study findings and constraints: Resting memory CD8+ T cells held the most alloreactive clonotypes. Naive CD4+ and CD8+ repertoires were highly diverse; memory CD8+ was most oligoclonal.

The CDR3 extends over 18 amino acids. Germline V lookup: CDR1 MGHRA, CDR2 YSYEKL. Unmatched junction bases numbered 8, after V lost 3 bases and J lost 2 bases. The assay was immunoSEQ multiplex PCR, and TCRdb's table has in-frame clones only and misses some. Seen here are some 4,300 clones, around 71% observed once, and the top ten hold roughly 24%. Sorted subsets were CFSE-labeled and cultured less than six days with allogeneic dendritic cells. FACS sorted CD4+ or CD8+ T cells into CD45RA+ naive and CD45RO+ memory. Concerning this clone: The target antigen is unknown.

The V gene is TRBV4-1, the J gene TRBJ2-7, with 15 bases lining up with TRBD2. Sequences were obtained from memory CD8+ T cells from blood cultured with dendritic cells. Subset denoted: CD45RO+ memory T cells. The origin of this receptor is a human donor in good health. The CDR3 region has the DNA TGCGCCAGCAGCCAGACCGGGACTAGCGGGGGGTTAACCTACGAGCAGTACTTC. As protein: CASSQTGTSGGLTYEQYF.